The rows below give T cell receptor beta chains drawn from one sample of a study of a mutant IDH1 vaccine in newly diagnosed glioma. Libraries were prepared by immunoSEQ multiplex PCR; TCRdb keeps only in-frame clonotypes and omits some of them. The sample has fewer than 100,000 clones, roughly 90% seen once. Their antigens remain unidentified. This material consisted of PBMCs, taken from a glioma patient whose treatment included an IDH1 peptide vaccine. These receptor sequences come from a woman between 50 and 59 years old with glioma. CDR3s include the opening cysteine and the closing phenylalanine or tryptophan. D genes are given only for firm matches. Some rows mark clone size as missing; the rest say once, few, many or name a class of expanded clone.

size,V,J,D,DNA,CDR3
.,TRBV11-2,TRBJ2-7,TRBD2,TGTGCCAGCAGCCCCCCTCGCGGGAGCCCCTACGAGCAGTACTTC,CASSPPRGSPYEQYF
.,TRBV28,TRBJ1-4,TRBD1,TGTGCCAGCAGTTTGACAGGGTGGGGTGAAAAACTGTTTTTT,CASSLTGWGEKLFF
.,TRBV5-3,TRBJ1-2,.,TGTGCCAGAAGCTTGAGGCAGGGCTATGGCTACACCTTC,CARSLRQGYGYTF
once,TRBV4-1,TRBJ2-1,.,TGCGCCAGCAGCCAAGAGTGGCAGCAGTACAATGAGCAGTTCTTC,CASSQEWQQYNEQFF
.,TRBV5-4,TRBJ2-1,TRBD1,TGTGCCAGCAGCTTAGGACAGGTTCAGTTCTTC,CASSLGQVQFF
.,TRBV11-2,TRBJ1-2,.,TGTGCCAGCAGCGCCGGTCGAGGCTACACCTTC,CASSAGRGYTF
.,TRBV19,TRBJ2-2,.,TGTGCCAGTAGTGTTAGGGTAACCGGGGAGCTGTTTTTT,CASSVRVTGELFF
few,TRBV28,TRBJ1-5,.,TGTGCCAGCCGCGGGGCGGGGATTAGCAATCAGCCCCAGCATTTT,CASRGAGISNQPQHF
.,TRBV15,TRBJ2-1,.,TGTGCCACCAGCGGTCTGCAGAGCTCCTACAATGAGCAGTTCTTC,CATSGLQSSYNEQFF
.,TRBV9,TRBJ2-7,.,TGTGCCAGCAGCGTAGATCCAGGGCTTAGCTCCTACGAGCAGTACTTC,CASSVDPGLSSYEQYF
.,TRBV25-1,TRBJ2-3,TRBD2,TGTGCCAGCAGTGCGCTAGCGGGCTACACAGATACGCAGTATTTT,CASSALAGYTDTQYF
.,TRBV6-1,TRBJ1-4,TRBD1,TGTGCCAGCTCCGACAGGGACCCAACTAATGAAAAACTGTTTTTT,CASSDRDPTNEKLFF
.,TRBV5-6,TRBJ2-2,TRBD1,TGTGCCAGCAGCCCGGGACAGCTTGAGGAGCTGTTTTTT,CASSPGQLEELFF
.,TRBV27,TRBJ2-7,.,TGTGCCAGCAGTTTAGGCTACGAGCAGTACTTC,CASSLGYEQYF
.,TRBV2,TRBJ2-1,.,TGTGCCACCCACCGGGACTTTACTCACAATGAGCAGTTCTTC,CATHRDFTHNEQFF
once,TRBV5-1,TRBJ1-4,TRBD1,TGCGCCAGCAAACCCGGACAGGCAGCCGAAAAACTGTTTTTT,CASKPGQAAEKLFF
.,TRBV15,TRBJ2-2,.,TGTGCCACCAGCAGCAGGGGACCCGGGGAGCTGTTTTTT,CATSSRGPGELFF
.,TRBV6-1,TRBJ2-1,TRBD2,TGTGCCAGCAGTGACCAGAGCGGGAGAGCCTACAATGAGCAGTTCTTC,CASSDQSGRAYNEQFF
.,TRBV7-3,TRBJ2-7,.,TGTGCCAGCAGTCGCCAGGGACCTTCCTACGAGCAGTACTTC,CASSRQGPSYEQYF
.,TRBV19,TRBJ2-3,TRBD2,TGTGCCAGTAGTCGGCGGGAGGGCACAGATACGCAGTATTTT,CASSRREGTDTQYF
.,TRBV9,TRBJ1-2,.,TGTGCCAGCAGCTCCTCACCCGGGACTCATTATGGCTACACCTTC,CASSSSPGTHYGYTF
.,TRBV29-1,TRBJ2-7,TRBD2,TGCAGCGTTAAGGGGGCGGGAGGGCCCCACGAGCAGTACTTC,CSVKGAGGPHEQYF
.,TRBV28,TRBJ1-5,.,TGTGCCAGCAGTTCTCGCCCGAGACATAGCAATCAGCCCCAGCATTTT,CASSSRPRHSNQPQHF
.,TRBV29-1,TRBJ2-1,TRBD2,TGCAGCGCTAGGGTACTAGCGGGAGGCCAGCAGTTCTTC,CSARVLAGGQQFF
.,TRBV14,TRBJ2-7,.,TGTGCCAGCAGCCAAACAGGGGGGGCAAAGAACTACGAGCAGTACTTC,CASSQTGGAKNYEQYF
.,TRBV19,TRBJ2-6,.,TGTGCCAGTACTATTGGCAGGGCGGCTGGGGCCAACGTCCTGACTTTC,CASTIGRAAGANVLTF
.,TRBV28,TRBJ2-1,.,TGTGCCAGCAGTTTCTACAATGAGCAGTTCTTC,CASSFYNEQFF
.,TRBV7-2,TRBJ2-1,TRBD2,TGTGCCAGCGGGGAGCGGGAGGGCCTCCACAATGAGCAGTTCTTC,CASGEREGLHNEQFF
.,TRBV7-7,TRBJ2-3,TRBD1,TGTGCTAGCAGCTTATCCCCGGGACAGGGTTCAGATACGCAGTATTTT,CASSLSPGQGSDTQYF
.,TRBV18,TRBJ1-2,.,TGTGCCAGCTCACCTAAACAGACCGACTATGGCTACACCTTC,CASSPKQTDYGYTF
.,TRBV5-8,TRBJ2-7,.,TGTGCCAGCAGCGGTGAGGGGAGACCCCACGAGCAGTACTTC,CASSGEGRPHEQYF
.,TRBV28,TRBJ2-3,TRBD2,TGTGCCACAGGACTAGCGGGAGGGCTTTCAGATACGCAGTATTTT,CATGLAGGLSDTQYF
.,TRBV7-9,TRBJ2-5,.,TGTGCCAGCAGCTTATGGGAAGACCAGGGGGAGACCCAGTACTTC,CASSLWEDQGETQYF
few,TRBV6-5,TRBJ2-7,TRBD2,TGTGCCAGCAGTTACAGCCACCACGGGGGGTACGAGCAGTACTTC,CASSYSHHGGYEQYF
.,TRBV19,TRBJ1-4,.,TGTGCTTCACGGTTGCCTAATGAAAAACTGTTTTTT,CASRLPNEKLFF
.,TRBV28,TRBJ2-7,.,TGTGCCAGCGGCCCCCTAGGCTACGAGCAGTACTTC,CASGPLGYEQYF
.,TRBV30,TRBJ2-3,TRBD1,TGTGCCTGGCTTGACAGGGCTAGCACAGATACGCAGTATTTT,CAWLDRASTDTQYF
.,TRBV5-8,TRBJ2-5,.,TGTGCCAGCAGCTTGGGGCACTCTACTGGGGAGACCCAGTACTTC,CASSLGHSTGETQYF
.,TRBV5-8,TRBJ1-1,.,TGTGCCAGCAGCCTCGGACCCACTGAAGCTTTCTTT,CASSLGPTEAFF
once,TRBV28,TRBJ2-3,.,TGTGCCAGCAGGTCGTCGGGGCCTAGGAAAGATACGCAGTATTTT,CASRSSGPRKDTQYF
.,TRBV7-2,TRBJ1-4,.,TGTGCCAGCAGCTTAGCTGGGCAGTCCAATGAAAAACTGTTTTTT,CASSLAGQSNEKLFF
.,TRBV10-3,TRBJ2-1,.,TGTGCCATCAGTGAGGTAGGGGTGGTGGCTCCTGAGCAGTTCTTC,CAISEVGVVAPEQFF
once,TRBV2,TRBJ1-1,.,TGTGCCAGCGGGGCGGGTACAGGCTCTGAAGCTTTCTTT,CASGAGTGSEAFF
.,TRBV9,TRBJ2-5,.,TGTGCCAGCAGCCCAGGGGTTAGGGCAGGAAGGGAGACCCAGTACTTC,CASSPGVRAGRETQYF
once,TRBV6-5,TRBJ1-1,.,TGTGCCAGCAGTTACGCTACTTGGGGGGCTGACACTGAAGCTTTCTTT,CASSYATWGADTEAFF
.,TRBV2,TRBJ2-7,.,TGTGCCAGCAGGAGTACAGGCCAATACGAGCAGTACTTC,CASRSTGQYEQYF
.,TRBV12-5,TRBJ1-1,.,TGTGCTAGTGGCCAGATCGGGTCTGAAGCTTTCTTT,CASGQIGSEAFF
.,TRBV30,TRBJ2-7,.,TGTGCCTGGATCCCCGCAGGGTCCTACGAGCAGTACTTC,CAWIPAGSYEQYF
.,TRBV10-3,TRBJ2-7,.,TGTGCCATCAGTGAAGGACAGTCCTACGAGCAGTACTTC,CAISEGQSYEQYF